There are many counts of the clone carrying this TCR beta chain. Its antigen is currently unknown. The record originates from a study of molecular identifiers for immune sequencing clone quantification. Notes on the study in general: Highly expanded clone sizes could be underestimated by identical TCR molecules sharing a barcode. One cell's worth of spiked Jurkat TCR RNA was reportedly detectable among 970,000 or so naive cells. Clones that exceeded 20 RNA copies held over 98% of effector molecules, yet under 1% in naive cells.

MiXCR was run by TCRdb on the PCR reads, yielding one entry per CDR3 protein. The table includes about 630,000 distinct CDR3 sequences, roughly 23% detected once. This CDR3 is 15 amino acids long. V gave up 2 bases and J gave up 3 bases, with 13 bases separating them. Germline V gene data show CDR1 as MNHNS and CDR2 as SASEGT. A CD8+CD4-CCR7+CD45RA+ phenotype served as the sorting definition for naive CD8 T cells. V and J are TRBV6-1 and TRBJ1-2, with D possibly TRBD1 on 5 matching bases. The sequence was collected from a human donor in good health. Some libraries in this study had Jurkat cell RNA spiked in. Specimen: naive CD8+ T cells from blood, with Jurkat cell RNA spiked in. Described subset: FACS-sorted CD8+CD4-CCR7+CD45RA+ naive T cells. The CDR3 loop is CASSEPREGHYGYTF. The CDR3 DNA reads TGTGCCAGCAGTGAACCCAGGGAGGGGCACTATGGCTACACCTTC.